This TCR beta chain appears in the sequencing data of a study of CD8 T cells in ankylosing spondylitis. The CDR3 is 13 amino acids. The germline V and J ends were trimmed by 5 bases and 6 bases, with 12 bases remaining between them. Germline assignment: CDR1 SGHTA and CDR2 FQGTGA. This clonotype appeared once. TCRdb re-analysed the 5' RACE reads in MiXCR, keeping a single row per CDR3 protein. Of about 30,000 distinct CDR3 sequences in the sample, approximately 14% are singletons; the top ten hold 35% to 45%. The TCR originated in a male donor with ankylosing spondylitis or in good health (not recorded which). The rearrangement uses TRBV7-3 and TRBJ2-3; D is ambiguous. The sequenced sample consisted of blood. CDR3 DNA sequence: TGTGCCAGCAGCCCCCATTCAAGGGATACGCAGTATTTT. Translating gives CASSPHSRDTQYF.